These 17 T cell receptor beta chains came from one sample sequenced in a study of OX40 agonist ivuxolimab in advanced cancers. Method: immunoSEQ multiplex PCR; TCRdb's copy keeps in-frame clones and lacks some. This table holds tens of thousands of clones, approximately 87% found once. The sequencing here drew on CD4+ or CD8+ T cells sorted from blood, taken in a trial of the OX40 agonist ivuxolimab. The receptors here all came from an adult with an advanced solid tumor such as melanoma, head and neck, liver or kidney cancer.

The chain links TRBV4-3 to TRBJ2-1; the D gene is possibly TRBD1 (5 bases). V lost 0 bases, J lost 0 bases, and 9 bases lay in between. This CDR3 has 16 amino acids. CDR1 is LGHNA, CDR2 YSLEER, per germline. The DNA for the CDR3 is TGCGCCAGCAGCCAAGAGTACAGGAGCTCCTACAATGAGCAGTTCTTC. Translated, it gives CASSQEYRSSYNEQFF.

This rearrangement joins TRBV27 to TRBJ1-1; 8 nucleotides line up with TRBD1. This CDR3 comprises 15 residues. V lost 2 bases and J lost 4; bases outside the gene matches: 6. Germline-derived CDR1 and CDR2 are MNHEY and SMNVEV (reference sequence). The CDR3 nucleotides are TGTGCCAGCAGTTTACAGGGGGCTGTGAGCACTGAAGCTTTCTTT. Its translation: CASSLQGAVSTEAFF.

The rearrangement joins TRBV11-2 to TRBJ2-2; D possibly corresponds to TRBD1 (6 bases). CDR1 and CDR2 (germline): SGHAT, FQNNGV. V lost 2 bases and J lost 4, with 8 bases in between. The CDR3 extends over 14 amino acids. CDR3 nucleotides: TGTGCCAGCAGCTTATTAGGGGGCACCGGGGAGCTGTTTTTT. Translating gives CASSLLGGTGELFF.

The chain uses TRBV29-1 and TRBJ2-7; 10 bases are a match to TRBD2. The CDR3 extends over 15 amino acids. V trimming: 2 bases; J trimming: 3 bases; junction bases outside the gene matches: 7. Germline V gene data show CDR1 as SQVTM and CDR2 as ANQGSEA. The CDR3 nucleotides read TGCAGCGTTGAATACAGGACTAGCGGTATCTACGAGCAGTACTTC. As protein: CSVEYRTSGIYEQYF.

This chain links TRBV2 with TRBJ2-7, with 10 bases identical to TRBD2. CDR1 is SNHLY, CDR2 FYNNEI, per germline. The V gene end was trimmed by 7 bases and the J gene end by 6 bases; junction bases not matched to a gene: 6. CDR3 length: 13 residues. CDR3 amino acids: CASTWSGGVEQYF. CDR3 nucleotides: TGTGCCAGCACTTGGAGCGGGGGGGTCGAGCAGTACTTC.

J is TRBJ2-5 and V is TRBV2; 9 bases map to TRBD1. V dropped 4 bases and J dropped 3; count of bases not matched to a gene: 3. This CDR3 spans 14 amino acids. Germline V gene sequence: CDR1 SNHLY, CDR2 FYNNEI. This CDR3 is CASSGWTGEETQYF. The DNA of the CDR3 is TGTGCCAGCAGTGGTTGGACAGGGGAAGAGACCCAGTACTTC.

The chain employs TRBV10-3 and TRBJ2-7; 10 bases align to TRBD1. V was pared by 5 bases and J by 2 bases, with 3 bases of the junction left unmatched. Germline V CDR1 and CDR2: ENHRY, SYGVKD. The CDR3 is 14 residues long. CDR3 region: CAISPGTGAYEQYF. The CDR3 DNA is TGTGCCATCAGTCCCGGGACAGGGGCCTACGAGCAGTACTTC.

The chain recombines TRBV10-3 with TRBJ2-5; 8 bases fit TRBD2. Germline values: CDR1 ENHRY, CDR2 SYGVKD. The J segment lost 4 bases and the V segment lost 6 bases, leaving 1 base of the junction unmatched. CDR3 length equals 12 residues. CDR3 coding DNA: TGTGCCATCAGCCTAGCGGGAGAGACCCAGTACTTC. It yields the protein CAISLAGETQYF.

This chain connects TRBV6-5 to TRBJ1-6, with TRBD1 matching over 7 bases. After removal of 5 bases from V and 5 bases from J, the junction contained 3 bases not matched to a gene. The germline V gene encodes CDR1 MNHEY and CDR2 SVGAGI. The CDR3 has 14 residues. DNA for the CDR3: TGTGCCAGCAGTAAGACAGGGAATAATTCACCCCTCCACTTT. This codes for CASSKTGNNSPLHF.

This clone was detected only once. J is TRBJ2-7 and V is TRBV5-6; a weak D match, TRBD2 (5 bases). Germline assignment: CDR1 SGHDT and CDR2 YYEEEE. V lost 1 base to trimming and J lost 7 bases, with 12 bases between them. The CDR3 runs 13 residues. The CDR3 nucleotides read TGTGCCAGCAGCTTGCGAAGGTCGGGAGAGCAGTACTTC. Residues: CASSLRRSGEQYF.

The chain combines TRBV10-3 with TRBJ1-1; TRBD1 matches 8 bases. From germline, CDR1 is ENHRY and CDR2 SYGVKD. The CDR3 contains 16 residues. The V segment lost 3 bases and the J segment 1 base; nucleotides outside the gene matches: 7. The CDR3 DNA follows: TGTGCCATCAGTGACCCGACAGGGGTTGGGAACACTGAAGCTTTCTTT. Translating it yields CAISDPTGVGNTEAFF.

A single count supports this clone. The chain recombines TRBV7-9 with TRBJ1-1, with 7 nucleotides matching TRBD1. The CDR3 totals 13 residues. Looked up from germline, CDR1 is SEHNR and CDR2 is FQNEAQ (reference sequence). With 5 bases clipped from V and 11 bases from J, the junction kept 11 bases outside the gene matches. The CDR3 loop is CASSPQGVQEAFF. CDR3 in DNA: TGTGCCAGCAGCCCCCAGGGGGTCCAAGAGGCTTTCTTT.

The rearrangement links TRBV6-5 to TRBJ2-2; 7 bases map to TRBD2. CDR3 length: 16 residues. The V gene end was trimmed by 4 bases and the J gene end by 6 bases; junction bases not matched to a gene: 11. Germline-derived CDR1 and CDR2 are MNHEY and SVGAGI. The DNA of the CDR3 is TGTGCCAGCAGTTTACTTCGAACCCGGGGGGCCGGGGAGCTGTTTTTT. Translating it yields CASSLLRTRGAGELFF.

The chain combines TRBV5-1 with TRBJ2-1, with 10 nucleotides matching TRBD1. Germline CDR1 is SGHRS and CDR2 is YFSETQ. The CDR3 is 15 amino acids. V lost 0 bases, J lost 4 bases, and 1 base stayed unmatched. The CDR3, as DNA: TGCGCCAGCAGCTTGGTGGGACAGGGGTACAATGAGCAGTTCTTC. Translating it yields CASSLVGQGYNEQFF.

The chain couples TRBV4-3 to TRBJ2-3, with D perhaps TRBD1 or TRBD2 (5 bases each). The V and J ends lost 0 bases and 6 bases respectively, with 13 bases between them. The CDR3 extends over 15 amino acids. CDR1 is LGHNA and CDR2 is YSLEER in the germline V gene. This CDR3 reads CASSQESLGTDTQYF. CDR3 sequence (DNA): TGCGCCAGCAGCCAAGAGTCCCTCGGGACGGATACGCAGTATTTT.

The rearrangement links TRBV7-5 to TRBJ2-1; the D segment call TRBD2 is taken from the table without a DNA check. TRBV7-5 is recorded as a pseudogene. The CDR3 loop spans 14 amino acids. The CDR3 region has the DNA TGTGTCAGAGCTTTGGGCGGGAGAAGTAATGAGCAGTTCTTC. This codes for CVRALGGRSNEQFF.

The CDR3 protein is CATSSGSSGLQDTQYF. In nucleotides, the CDR3 is TGTGCCACCAGCAGTGGGTCAAGCGGGCTACAAGATACGCAGTATTTT. The rearrangement uses TRBV15 and TRBJ2-3, with a possible D match to TRBD2 (6 bases). The CDR3 has 16 residues. Germline V gene sequence: CDR1 LNHNV, CDR2 YYDKDF (reference sequence). Trimming cost V 3 bases and J 5 bases, with 18 bases left between them.